This TCR beta chain was recovered during a study of blood T cells in healthy people across ages. Study conclusions and caveats: Since the PBMCs were unsorted, naive and antigen-experienced cells could not be conclusively compared.

Per-sample yields of isolated PBMCs were at least 6 million. This clonotype was observed many times. The antigen is not known. A second PCR, run for roughly 7 to 12 cycles, used a sample-barcoded 5' primer plus a J-beta primer mix. The template-switch adaptor, which had 12 random nucleotides, put a tag on each cDNA molecule. MiXCR, run by TCRdb on the 5' RACE reads, gives a single entry per CDR3 protein. The sample carries some 880,000 distinct CDR3 sequences, 35% to 40% recorded once. Specimen: blood. The receptor was derived from a man between 18 and 29 years old in good health.

The CDR3 sequence: CASSPRDGGYTF. The CDR3 coding sequence is TGTGCCAGCAGCCCCCGCGACGGGGGCTACACCTTC. This chain uses TRBV9 with TRBJ1-2; D uncertain. Per germline, CDR1 SGDLS and CDR2 YYNGEE. The CDR3 covers 12 residues. The germline V and J ends were trimmed by 4 bases and 8 bases, with 12 bases remaining between them.